A single sample is the source of the 24 T cell receptor beta chains below, sequenced in a study of cytotoxic CD8 clonotypes in ibrutinib-treated CLL. TCRdb keeps only in-frame clones here, not all; method: immunoSEQ multiplex PCR. The sample has fewer than 90,000 clones; roughly two thirds are singletons. Sequencing was performed on PBMCs, taken after 12 months of ibrutinib treatment. All receptors derive from a human donor with chronic lymphocytic leukemia.

This clone was seen more than once but under ten times. The chain combines TRBV4-1 with TRBJ2-3; D call uncertain. This CDR3 is 13 amino acids long. Germline values: CDR1 MGHRA, CDR2 YSYEKL. Trimming removed 1 base at V and 10 bases at J, with 12 bases between. CDR3: CASSQVRTTSQYF. The CDR3, as DNA: TGCGCCAGCAGCCAAGTTAGGACGACTTCGCAGTATTTT.

This clone has more than one count but fewer than ten. The V call is TRBV10-3, the J call TRBJ1-1; 7 bases match TRBD1. The CDR3 loop spans 14 amino acids. The germline gives CDR1 ENHRY, CDR2 SYGVKD. The junction had 7 bases not matched to a gene; V was cut back by 0 bases and J by 9 bases. The CDR3, as DNA: TGTGCCATCAGTGAGTCGTCGGCAGGGGGGAAAGCTTTCTTT. Translation gives CAISESSAGGKAFF.

This chain joins TRBV19 and TRBJ1-3; D is perhaps TRBD1 (6 bases). Germline assignment: CDR1 LNHDA and CDR2 SQIVND (reference sequence). The CDR3 totals 15 residues. The ends were cut back, 6 bases at V and 2 bases at J, with 14 bases in the middle. The CDR3 reads CASRNMWTAGNTIYF. The CDR3 nucleotides are TGTGCCAGTAGGAATATGTGGACAGCTGGAAACACCATATATTTT.

V and J are TRBV10-3 and TRBJ2-1; 7 bases match TRBD2. The V gene's germline CDR1 is ENHRY and CDR2 SYGVKD. Germline trimming cut 10 bases from V and 4 bases from J; bases unmatched to any gene: 19. The CDR3 length is 17 residues. The CDR3 loop is CATTRLMASGKYNEQFF. The CDR3 DNA reads as TGTGCCACCACCCGATTAATGGCTAGCGGAAAGTACAATGAGCAGTTCTTC.

This clone was observed a handful of times. V and J are TRBV28 and TRBJ2-7, with D unresolved. Trimming pared 8 bases from V and 6 bases from J, leaving 17 bases between. The CDR3 sequence is 13 residues long. Germline V gives CDR1 MDHEN, CDR2 SYDVKM. The CDR3 DNA reads TGTGCCAGCCAATACGGCAGGTCGGGCGAGCAGTACTTC. Translated: CASQYGRSGEQYF.

The chain has TRBV7-2 and TRBJ1-6; 7 nucleotides align to TRBD1. This CDR3 has 14 residues. From germline, CDR1 is SGHTA and CDR2 FQGNSA. The trim removed 6 bases at V and 10 bases at J, leaving 9 bases unmatched. The CDR3 protein is CASSFGQVRSPLHF. The CDR3 DNA reads as TGTGCCAGCAGTTTCGGACAGGTGCGGTCACCCCTCCACTTT.

The rearrangement uses TRBV10-1 and TRBJ1-2; TRBD1 matches 8 bases. Germline V lookup: CDR1 WNHNN, CDR2 SYGVQD (reference sequence). This CDR3 contains 14 residues. V was clipped by 6 bases and J by 8 bases; unmatched bases: 11. CDR3 DNA sequence: TGCGCCAGCAGCCCCACAGGGGGGAACTGGGGCTACACCTTC. Translating gives CASSPTGGNWGYTF.

V gene TRBV25-1 combines with J gene TRBJ1-4; TRBD1 agrees at 10 bases. The trim removed 5 bases at V and 6 bases at J, leaving 9 bases unmatched. The CDR3 spans 16 residues. Germline CDR1 MGHDK, CDR2 SYGVNS. The chain's CDR3 is CASSQGQGPRDEKLFF. For the CDR3, the DNA is TGTGCCAGCAGTCAGGGACAGGGGCCTCGAGATGAAAAACTGTTTTTT.

The chain is built from TRBV4-3 and TRBJ1-1; D not resolved. This CDR3 is built from 14 residues. Germline V gives CDR1 LGHNA, CDR2 YSLEER. V gave up 4 bases and J gave up 1 base, with 10 bases separating them. The CDR3 is CASSLLDGNTEAFF. CDR3 DNA: TGCGCCAGCAGCCTACTCGACGGGAACACTGAAGCTTTCTTT.

The chain uses TRBV9 and TRBJ1-6; D is unclear. This CDR3 is built from 14 residues. Germline assignment: CDR1 SGDLS and CDR2 YYNGEE. Between the trimmed V and J ends, which lost 8 bases and 0 bases, there was a span of 9 bases. The CDR3 DNA reads TGTGCCAGTCGGGCGAGCTCCTATAATTCACCCCTCCACTTT. Translation gives CASRASSYNSPLHF.

The chain couples TRBV5-1 to TRBJ1-1; D is unclear. This CDR3 has 14 residues. The V end was cut by 0 bases, the J end by 1 base, with 7 bases between. Germline lookup yields CDR1 SGHRS and CDR2 YFSETQ. The CDR3 here is CASSLGFTNTEAFF. In nucleotides, the CDR3 is TGCGCCAGCAGCTTGGGGTTCACGAACACTGAAGCTTTCTTT.

The chain couples TRBV5-4 to TRBJ2-5; no reliable D call. Deletions cut 5 bases from V and 1 base from J, with 12 bases between. Germline V lookup: CDR1 SGHNT, CDR2 YYREEE (reference sequence). The CDR3 is 14 amino acids. The DNA of the CDR3 is TGTGCCAGCAGACCTCAGGCGACCCAAGAGACCCAGTACTTC. Amino acid sequence: CASRPQATQETQYF.

This clone was seen more than once but under ten times. The CDR3 here is CASSLVEGHGYTF. CDR3 in DNA: TGCGCCAGCAGCTTGGTGGAGGGTCATGGCTACACCTTC. The chain recombines TRBV5-1 with TRBJ1-2; no firm D call. Germline V CDR1 and CDR2: SGHRS, YFSETQ. Trimming cost V 0 bases and J 6 bases, with 9 bases left between them. The CDR3 spans 13 residues.

V usage is TRBV15 and J usage is TRBJ1-2; no firm D call. Trimming cost V 0 bases and J 3 bases, with 11 bases left between them. The CDR3 length is 15 residues. Germline V lookup: CDR1 LNHNV, CDR2 YYDKDF (reference sequence). The CDR3 loop is CATSRDMGSDYGYTF. Written as DNA, the CDR3 is TGTGCCACCAGCAGAGATATGGGGTCGGACTATGGCTACACCTTC.

V is TRBV19 and J is TRBJ2-1; D uncertain. V was trimmed by 2 bases and J by 0 bases, leaving 14 bases between them. CDR3 length equals 17 residues. Germline loops: CDR1 LNHDA, CDR2 SQIVND (reference sequence). In DNA form, the CDR3 reads TGTGCCAGTAGTATATCGACCCGCCTGAGCTCCTACAATGAGCAGTTCTTC. Its translation: CASSISTRLSSYNEQFF.

This clone turned up a few times. V gene TRBV15 combines with J gene TRBJ1-4; possible D gene TRBD1, 6 bases. From germline, CDR1 is LNHNV and CDR2 YYDKDF (reference sequence). This CDR3 contains 15 residues. V was pared by 1 base and J by 8 bases, with 14 bases between. The CDR3 nucleotides are TGTGCCACCAGCAGAGCAGGGGCAGGGGAAGAAAAACTGTTTTTT. This codes for CATSRAGAGEEKLFF.

The genes are TRBV6-5 and TRBJ1-1, with D maybe TRBD1 (5 bases). CDR1 is MNHEY and CDR2 is SVGAGI in the germline V gene. The CDR3 length is 13 residues. V gave up 6 bases and J gave up 2 bases, with 10 bases separating them. CDR3 sequence (DNA): TGTGCCAGCAGGTCGCAGGGTAACACTGAAGCTTTCTTT. Its protein is CASRSQGNTEAFF.

This chain links TRBV30 with TRBJ2-7, with TRBD1 identical over 9 bases. The CDR3 is 15 amino acids. J was trimmed by 5 bases and V by 0 bases; bases with no gene match: 8. Per the germline V gene, CDR1 is GTSNPN and CDR2 is SVGIG (reference sequence). CDR3 DNA: TGTGCCTGGAGTGTAATGGGACAGGGTACTGACGAGCAGTACTTC. Its translation: CAWSVMGQGTDEQYF.

This clone occurred a few times. The CDR3 DNA is TGTGCCAGCAGCCAGGAGGGGTTCTATGGCTACACCTTC. The encoded protein is CASSQEGFYGYTF. V gene TRBV14 combines with J gene TRBJ1-2; D perhaps matches TRBD1 (5 bases). V was clipped by 3 bases and J by 4 bases, with 9 bases between them. Germline V gene data show CDR1 as SGHDN and CDR2 as FVKESK. This CDR3 has 13 residues. Drawing the rest from reference TRBV14 and TRBJ1-2, the complete variable domain is EAGVTQFPSHSVIEKGQTVTLRCDPISGHDNLYWYRRVMGKEIKFLLHFVKESKQDESGMPNNRFLAERTGGTYSTLKVQPAELEDSGVYFCASSQEGFYGYTFGSGTRLTVV.

This clone has a handful of counts. The V and J genes are TRBV9 and TRBJ1-2; a possible D gene is TRBD1 (5 bases). This CDR3 comprises 13 residues. V was clipped by 3 bases and J by 8 bases, with 14 bases between them. Germline V gene sequence: CDR1 SGDLS, CDR2 YYNGEE. CDR3 in amino acids: CASSGLVGAGYTF. CDR3 in DNA: TGTGCCAGCAGCGGTTTGGTTGGGGCAGGCTACACCTTC.

The chain joins TRBV11-3 to TRBJ2-5; a possible D gene is TRBD1 (5 bases). From germline, CDR1 is SGHNT and CDR2 YENEEA. Trimming removed 4 bases from V and 0 bases from J, with 12 bases in between. This CDR3 is built from 15 residues. In DNA, the CDR3 is TGTGCCAGCAGCTCTACAGGAGCGTACCAAGAGACCCAGTACTTC. The encoded protein is CASSSTGAYQETQYF.

The rearrangement links TRBV10-3 to TRBJ1-2; D may be TRBD1 (5 bases). V gave up 0 bases and J gave up 7 bases, with 12 bases separating them. Germline CDR1 and CDR2: ENHRY and SYGVKD. The CDR3 spans 14 residues. Here the CDR3 reads CAISESTGQGGYTF. CDR3 nucleotide sequence: TGTGCCATCAGTGAGTCGACGGGGCAGGGTGGCTACACCTTC.

This CDR3 reads CASENEKLFF. In DNA form, the CDR3 reads TGTGCCAGTGAGAATGAAAAACTGTTTTTT. The chain is built from TRBV28 and TRBJ1-4; D uncertain. Per the germline V gene, CDR1 is MDHEN and CDR2 is SYDVKM. The CDR3 contains 10 residues. Trimming removed 9 bases from V and 5 bases from J, with 4 bases in between.

The chain recombines TRBV5-1 with TRBJ2-7, with 8 bases lining up with TRBD1. Germline assignment: CDR1 SGHRS and CDR2 YFSETQ. CDR3 length: 15 amino acids. V lost 4 bases, J lost 5 bases, and 11 bases stayed unmatched. This CDR3 reads CASSPRTGKRDEQYF. The CDR3 region has the DNA TGCGCCAGCAGCCCACGGACAGGGAAAAGGGACGAGCAGTACTTC.